The rows below give T cell receptor beta chains drawn from one sample of a study of T cells in tumors and immune-related adverse events. Profiling relied on immunoSEQ multiplex PCR, and the TCRdb table lists in-frame clones only, not all of them. This table has around 5,000 clones, 65% appearing once. The material was gut tissue, obtained from a patient treated with anti-PD-1 therapy. Receptors originate from a female donor with metastatic renal cell carcinoma. CDR3s include the opening cysteine and the closing phenylalanine or tryptophan. D genes are given only for firm matches. Clone size appears in some rows only: once, few, many, or a class for an expanded clone.

j_call | d_call | clone_size | v_call | cdr3_length | cdr3_nt | cdr3_aa
TRBJ2-3 | NA | NA | TRBV5-1 | 13 | TGCGCCAGCAGCCCCGCTAGCACAGATACGCAGTATTTT | CASSPASTDTQYF
TRBJ2-1 | NA | NA | TRBV29-1 | 13 | TGCAGCGTTCAACTACAGGAGTGGGGTGAGCAGTTCTTC | CSVQLQEWGEQFF
TRBJ2-7 | NA | NA | TRBV7-2 | 13 | TGTGCCAGCAGCTTAGAAAGGCGCTACGAGCAGTACTTC | CASSLERRYEQYF
TRBJ2-3 | NA | NA | TRBV7-9 | 11 | TGTGCCAGCGGGTACACAGATACGCAGTATTTT | CASGYTDTQYF
TRBJ1-2 | NA | NA | TRBV7-9 | 12 | TGTGCCACCGTTCCCTCAAGCTATGGCTACACCTTC | CATVPSSYGYTF
TRBJ2-3 | TRBD1 | NA | TRBV10-2 | 15 | TGCGCCAGCAGCGAGGACAGGGGGGGCACAGATACGCAGTATTTT | CASSEDRGGTDTQYF
TRBJ1-1 | NA | NA | TRBV19 | 14 | TGTGCCAGCCGCTTTGCGGGGAGGAAGACTGAAGCTTTCTTT | CASRFAGRKTEAFF
TRBJ2-1 | NA | NA | TRBV18 | 15 | TGTGCCAGCTCACCCACCGCGATGCTAGGGAATGAGCAGTTCTTC | CASSPTAMLGNEQFF
TRBJ1-1 | NA | NA | TRBV6-1 | 16 | TGTGCCAGCAGTGAATGGGGCAGGGCAGAGAACACTGAAGCTTTCTTT | CASSEWGRAENTEAFF
TRBJ1-1 | NA | NA | TRBV10-1 | 13 | TGCGCCAGACCAAAGGGGTCCCCTGGGGAAGCTTTCTTT | CARPKGSPGEAFF
TRBJ2-7 | TRBD1 | NA | TRBV11-3 | 15 | TGTGCCAGCAGCTTATCTGCCGGGACAGGGGACGAGCAGTACTTC | CASSLSAGTGDEQYF
TRBJ2-2 | NA | NA | TRBV11-3 | 13 | TGTGCCAGCAGCTTTGAGCGGCCCGGGGAGCTGTTTTTT | CASSFERPGELFF
TRBJ2-2 | NA | NA | TRBV6-4 | 14 | TGTGCCAGCAGTGACTCGGCGATAACCGGGGAGCTGTTTTTT | CASSDSAITGELFF
TRBJ1-1 | NA | few | TRBV15 | 15 | TGTGCCACCTCAAGAGAGGGGACCATGAACACTGAAGCTTTCTTT | CATSREGTMNTEAFF
TRBJ2-5 | NA | NA | TRBV19 | 13 | TGTGCCAGTAGTACTCCCAACCAAGAGACCCAGTACTTC | CASSTPNQETQYF
TRBJ2-5 | NA | NA | TRBV27 | 14 | TGTGCCAGCAGTTTCTCAAGGTGGGCAGAGACCCAATACTTC | CASSFSRWAETQYF
TRBJ2-7 | TRBD1 | NA | TRBV6-5 | 14 | TGTGCCAGCAAAAGGGGACAGGGAATCTACGAGCAGTACTTC | CASKRGQGIYEQYF
TRBJ1-5 | NA | medium-sized | TRBV6-6 | 15 | TGTGCCAGCAGTACCGGGGGTTATAGCAATCAGCCCCAGCATTTT | CASSTGGYSNQPQHF
TRBJ2-5 | NA | NA | TRBV11-1 | 14 | TGTGCCAGCACCGGGGACCGATCCCAAGAGACCCAGTACTTC | CASTGDRSQETQYF
TRBJ2-7 | TRBD1 | NA | TRBV6-1 | 15 | TGTGCCAGCAGTGAAAAGACAGGGAGCCGGTACGAGCAGTACTTC | CASSEKTGSRYEQYF
TRBJ1-3 | TRBD1 | once | TRBV18 | 16 | TGTGCCAGCTCACTCCCCGGGACAGATGCCGGAAACACCATATATTTT | CASSLPGTDAGNTIYF
TRBJ1-4 | TRBD1 | NA | TRBV5-4 | 15 | TGTGCCAGCAGTCCTTCGGACAGGTTGGGTGAAAAACTGTTTTTT | CASSPSDRLGEKLFF
TRBJ2-3 | TRBD1 | NA | TRBV5-1 | 15 | TGCGCCAGCAGCTCAACAGGGGTTGGCACAGATACGCAGTATTTT | CASSSTGVGTDTQYF
TRBJ1-3 | TRBD1 | few | TRBV9 | 16 | TGTGCCAGCAGCGCCGAGGGACAGCTCTCTGGAAACACCATATATTTT | CASSAEGQLSGNTIYF
TRBJ2-2 | NA | NA | TRBV19 | 18 | TGTGCCAGTAGTGTCTCCTGGGGACACCCAGTGAACACCGGGGAGCTGTTTTTT | CASSVSWGHPVNTGELFF
TRBJ2-5 | NA | NA | TRBV28 | 13 | TGTGCCAGCAGAAATACAGGGTTGGAGACCCAGTACTTC | CASRNTGLETQYF
TRBJ1-6 | NA | NA | TRBV21-1 | 18 | TGTGCCAGCAGTCATGCCATAGCTACACATACTCATAATTCACCCCTCCACTTT | CASSHAIATHTHNSPLHF
TRBJ1-5 | NA | NA | TRBV19 | 14 | TGTGCCAGTAGAACAGGGACGAGGAATCAGCCCCAGCATTTT | CASRTGTRNQPQHF
TRBJ2-3 | TRBD2 | NA | TRBV5-1 | 16 | TGCGCCAGCAGCTTCGCGGGAGGGCTTAGCACAGATACGCAGTATTTT | CASSFAGGLSTDTQYF
TRBJ2-1 | NA | NA | TRBV2 | 13 | TGTGCCAGCAGGCTAGATTCGTACAATGAGCAGTTCTTC | CASRLDSYNEQFF
TRBJ2-3 | TRBD2 | NA | TRBV5-4 | 15 | TGTGCCAGCACTCTAGCGGGGGGGCGCTCAGATACGCAGTATTTT | CASTLAGGRSDTQYF
TRBJ1-2 | NA | NA | TRBV15 | 12 | TGTGCCACCAGCAGAGATATACAAGGCTACACCTTC | CATSRDIQGYTF
TRBJ1-5 | NA | NA | TRBV19 | 14 | TGTGCCAGTAGTATCTGGGAGGGCGATCAGCCCCAGCATTTT | CASSIWEGDQPQHF
TRBJ1-1 | NA | NA | TRBV11-2 | 14 | TGTGCCAGCAGCTTAGTAGGCCAGAACACTGAAGCTTTCTTT | CASSLVGQNTEAFF
TRBJ2-3 | TRBD2 | few | TRBV7-2 | 15 | TGTGCCAGCAGCTTAGGAGCGGGGGCCACAGATACGCAGTATTTT | CASSLGAGATDTQYF
TRBJ1-2 | NA | NA | TRBV19 | 15 | TGTGCCAGTAGTATAGGGGGATACACTCTCTATGGCTACACCTTC | CASSIGGYTLYGYTF
TRBJ2-3 | NA | medium-sized | TRBV10-1 | 13 | TGCGCCAGCAGTGAGTCTGGAACAGATACGCAGTATTTT | CASSESGTDTQYF
TRBJ2-3 | NA | NA | TRBV11-3 | 13 | TGTGCCAGCAGCTTAGGTTATAGGGCTCCGCAGTATTTT | CASSLGYRAPQYF
TRBJ2-7 | NA | NA | TRBV5-1 | 15 | TGCGCCAGCAGCTTGGTGCAGGCCAGCTCCTACGAGCAGTACTTC | CASSLVQASSYEQYF
TRBJ2-7 | TRBD1 | NA | TRBV29-1 | 11 | TGCAGCGCTGCAAGGGGGCGAGAGCAGTACTTC | CSAARGREQYF
TRBJ2-6 | TRBD2 | NA | TRBV6-1 | 16 | TGTGCCAGCAGTGAAGTGGGGAGGGCTGGGGCCAACGTCCTGACTTTC | CASSEVGRAGANVLTF
TRBJ1-1 | TRBD1 | NA | TRBV6-1 | 14 | TGTGCCAGCAAACACGAACAGGGGGTTACTGAAGCTTTCTTT | CASKHEQGVTEAFF
TRBJ2-5 | NA | NA | TRBV6-5 | 13 | TGTGCCAGCCCGCCCCGGGGGTGGGAGACCCAGTACTTC | CASPPRGWETQYF
TRBJ2-4 | NA | NA | TRBV7-8 | 16 | TGTGCCAGCAGCGCGGGCCTATCCCTAGCCAAAAACATTCAGTACTTC | CASSAGLSLAKNIQYF
TRBJ1-1 | NA | NA | TRBV18 | 13 | TGTGCCAGCTCACCAGGGGGGTCCACTGAAGCTTTCTTT | CASSPGGSTEAFF